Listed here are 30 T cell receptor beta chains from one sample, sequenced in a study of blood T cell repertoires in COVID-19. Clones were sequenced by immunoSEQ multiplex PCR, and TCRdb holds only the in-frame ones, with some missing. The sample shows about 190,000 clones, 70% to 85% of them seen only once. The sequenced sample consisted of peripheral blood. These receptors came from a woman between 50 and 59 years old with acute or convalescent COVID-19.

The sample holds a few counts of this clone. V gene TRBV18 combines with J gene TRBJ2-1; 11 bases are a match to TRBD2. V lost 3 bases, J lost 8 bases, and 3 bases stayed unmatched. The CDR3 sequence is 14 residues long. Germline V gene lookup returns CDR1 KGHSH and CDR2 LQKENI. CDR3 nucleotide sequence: TGTGCCAGCTCACCTAGCGGGAGGGTGGATGAGCAGTTCTTC. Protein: CASSPSGRVDEQFF.

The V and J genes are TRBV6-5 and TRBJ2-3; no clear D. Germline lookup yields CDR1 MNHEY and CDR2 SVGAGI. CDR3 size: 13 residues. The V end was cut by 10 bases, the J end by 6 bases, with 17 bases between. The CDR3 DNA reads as TGTGCCATCCCCGCCCCCGCGGTGGATACGCAGTATTTT. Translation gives CAIPAPAVDTQYF.

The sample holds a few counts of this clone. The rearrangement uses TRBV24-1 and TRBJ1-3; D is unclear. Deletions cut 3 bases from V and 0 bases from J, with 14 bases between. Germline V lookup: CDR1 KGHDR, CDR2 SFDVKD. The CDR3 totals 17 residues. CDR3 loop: CATSDPWREASGNTIYF. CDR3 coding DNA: TGTGCCACCAGTGATCCCTGGAGGGAAGCCTCTGGAAACACCATATATTTT.

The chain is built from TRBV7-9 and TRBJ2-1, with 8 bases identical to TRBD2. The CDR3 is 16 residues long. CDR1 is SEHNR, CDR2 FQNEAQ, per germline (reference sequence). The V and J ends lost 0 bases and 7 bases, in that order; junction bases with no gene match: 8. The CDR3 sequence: CASSLAGAGVRNEQFF. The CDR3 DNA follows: TGTGCCAGCAGCTTAGCGGGAGCGGGAGTACGGAATGAGCAGTTCTTC.

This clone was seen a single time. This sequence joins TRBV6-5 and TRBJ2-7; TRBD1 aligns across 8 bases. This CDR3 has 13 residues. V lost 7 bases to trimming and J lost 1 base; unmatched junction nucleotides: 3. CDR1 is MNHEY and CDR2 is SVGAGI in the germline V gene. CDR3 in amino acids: CASKDRASYEQYF. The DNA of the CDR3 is TGTGCCAGCAAGGACAGGGCGTCCTACGAGCAGTACTTC.

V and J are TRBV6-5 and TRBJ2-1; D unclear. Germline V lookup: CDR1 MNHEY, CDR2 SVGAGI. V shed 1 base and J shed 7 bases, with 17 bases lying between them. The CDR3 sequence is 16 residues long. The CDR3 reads CASSYYPSSLGNEQFF. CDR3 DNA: TGTGCCAGCAGTTACTATCCTAGTTCTCTTGGGAATGAGCAGTTCTTC.

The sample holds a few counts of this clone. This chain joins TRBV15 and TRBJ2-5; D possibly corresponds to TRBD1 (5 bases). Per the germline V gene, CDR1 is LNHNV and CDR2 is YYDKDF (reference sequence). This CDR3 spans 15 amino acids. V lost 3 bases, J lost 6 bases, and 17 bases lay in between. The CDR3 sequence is CATSRADGQGKTQYF. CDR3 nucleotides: TGTGCCACCAGCAGGGCCGATGGTCAGGGAAAGACCCAGTACTTC.

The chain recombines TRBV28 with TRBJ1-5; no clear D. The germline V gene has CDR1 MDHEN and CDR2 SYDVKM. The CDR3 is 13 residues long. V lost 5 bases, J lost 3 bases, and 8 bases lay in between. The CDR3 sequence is CASSARPNQPQHF. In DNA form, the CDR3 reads TGTGCCAGCAGTGCCAGGCCCAATCAGCCCCAGCATTTT.

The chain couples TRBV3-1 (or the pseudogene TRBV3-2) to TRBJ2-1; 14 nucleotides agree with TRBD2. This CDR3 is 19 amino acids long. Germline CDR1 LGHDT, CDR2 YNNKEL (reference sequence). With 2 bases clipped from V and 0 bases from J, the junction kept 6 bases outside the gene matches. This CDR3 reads CASSQRGLAGASSYNEQFF. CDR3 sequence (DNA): TGTGCCAGCAGCCAACGGGGACTAGCGGGGGCCAGCTCCTACAATGAGCAGTTCTTC.

CDR3 residues: CASSTTETQYF. The CDR3 DNA is TGTGCCAGCTCAACTACGGAGACCCAGTACTTC. The chain uses TRBV18 and TRBJ2-5, with D hard to call. Trimming pared 5 bases from V and 5 bases from J, leaving 6 bases between. CDR1 is KGHSH and CDR2 is LQKENI in the germline V gene. This CDR3 contains 11 residues. Looking up the rest from reference TRBV18 and TRBJ2-5 gives the full variable domain: NAGVMQNPRHLVRRRGQEARLRCSPMKGHSHVYWYRQLPEEGLKFMVYLQKENIIDESGMPKERFSAEFPKEGPSILRIQQVVRGDSAAYFCASSTTETQYFGPGTRLLVL.

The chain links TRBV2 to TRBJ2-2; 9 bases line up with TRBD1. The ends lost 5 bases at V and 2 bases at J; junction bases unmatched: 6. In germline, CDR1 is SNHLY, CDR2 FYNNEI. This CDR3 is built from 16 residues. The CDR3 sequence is CASSSDRGTNTGELFF. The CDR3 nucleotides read TGTGCCAGCAGTTCCGACAGGGGGACTAACACCGGGGAGCTGTTTTTT.

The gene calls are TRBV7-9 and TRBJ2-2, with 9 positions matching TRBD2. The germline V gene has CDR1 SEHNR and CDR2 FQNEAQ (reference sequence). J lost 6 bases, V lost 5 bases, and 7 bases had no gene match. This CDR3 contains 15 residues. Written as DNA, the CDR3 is TGTGCCAGCAGCCTTGATCTAGCGGGACCCGGGGAGCTGTTTTTT. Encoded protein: CASSLDLAGPGELFF.

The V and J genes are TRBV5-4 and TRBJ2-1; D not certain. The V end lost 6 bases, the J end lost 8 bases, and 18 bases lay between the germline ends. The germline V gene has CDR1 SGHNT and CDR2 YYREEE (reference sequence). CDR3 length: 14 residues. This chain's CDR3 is CASTDGPEADEQFF. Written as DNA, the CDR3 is TGTGCCAGCACCGACGGTCCCGAGGCCGATGAGCAGTTCTTC. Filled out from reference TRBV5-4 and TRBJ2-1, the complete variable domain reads ETGVTQSPTHLIKTRGQQVTLRCSSQSGHNTVSWYQQALGQGPQFIFQYYREEENGRGNFPPRFSGLQFPNYSSELNVNALELDDSALYLCASTDGPEADEQFFGPGTRLTVL.

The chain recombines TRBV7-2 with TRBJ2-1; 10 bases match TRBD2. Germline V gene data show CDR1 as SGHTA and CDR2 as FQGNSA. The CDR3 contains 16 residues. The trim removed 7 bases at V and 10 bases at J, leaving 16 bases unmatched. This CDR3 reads CASKGPAGGPLAEQFF. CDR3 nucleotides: TGTGCCAGCAAAGGGCCAGCGGGAGGGCCTTTGGCCGAGCAGTTCTTC.

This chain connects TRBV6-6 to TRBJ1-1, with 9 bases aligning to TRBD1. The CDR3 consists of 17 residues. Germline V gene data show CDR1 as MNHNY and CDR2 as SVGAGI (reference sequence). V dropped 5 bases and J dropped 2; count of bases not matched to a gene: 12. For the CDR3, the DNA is TGTGCCAGCAGTCTACTACAGGGGGCTCAGTCAAACACTGAAGCTTTCTTT. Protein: CASSLLQGAQSNTEAFF.

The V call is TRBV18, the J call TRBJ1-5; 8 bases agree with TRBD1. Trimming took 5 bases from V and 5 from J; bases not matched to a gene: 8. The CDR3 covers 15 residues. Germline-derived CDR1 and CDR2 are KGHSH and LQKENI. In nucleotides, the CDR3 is TGTGCCAGCTCAAGTTCGGCAGGGGGCCATCAGCCCCAGCATTTT. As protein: CASSSSAGGHQPQHF.

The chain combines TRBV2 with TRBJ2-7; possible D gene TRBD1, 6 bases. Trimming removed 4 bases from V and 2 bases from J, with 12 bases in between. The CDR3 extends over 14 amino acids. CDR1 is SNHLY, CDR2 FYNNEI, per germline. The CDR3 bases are TGTGCCAGCAGTGCCTTGACAGGTGCCTACGAGCAGTACTTC. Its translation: CASSALTGAYEQYF. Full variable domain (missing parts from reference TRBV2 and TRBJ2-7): EPEVTQTPSHQVTQMGQEVILRCVPISNHLYFYWYRQILGQKVEFLVSFYNNEISEKSEIFDDQFSVERPDGSNFTLKIRSTKLEDSAMYFCASSALTGAYEQYFGPGTRLTVT.

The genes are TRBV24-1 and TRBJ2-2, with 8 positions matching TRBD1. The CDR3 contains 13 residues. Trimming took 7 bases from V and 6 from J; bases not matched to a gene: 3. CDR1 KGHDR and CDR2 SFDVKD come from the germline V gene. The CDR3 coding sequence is TGTGCCACCAGGCAGGGGGCGCCCGGGGAGCTGTTTTTT. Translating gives CATRQGAPGELFF.

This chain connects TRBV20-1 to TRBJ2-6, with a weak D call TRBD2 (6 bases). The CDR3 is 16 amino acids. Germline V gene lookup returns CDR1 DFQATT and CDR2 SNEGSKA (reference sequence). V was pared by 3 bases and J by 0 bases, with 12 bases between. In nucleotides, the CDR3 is TGCAGTGCTAGTGCTGGCGGGACCTCTGGGGCCAACGTCCTGACTTTC. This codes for CSASAGGTSGANVLTF.

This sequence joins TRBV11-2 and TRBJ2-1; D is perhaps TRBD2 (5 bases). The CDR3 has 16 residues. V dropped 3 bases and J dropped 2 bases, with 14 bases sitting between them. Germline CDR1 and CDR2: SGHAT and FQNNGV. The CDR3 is CASSFSGGQTYNEQFF. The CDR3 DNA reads TGTGCCAGCAGCTTTTCGGGCGGGCAGACCTACAATGAGCAGTTCTTC.

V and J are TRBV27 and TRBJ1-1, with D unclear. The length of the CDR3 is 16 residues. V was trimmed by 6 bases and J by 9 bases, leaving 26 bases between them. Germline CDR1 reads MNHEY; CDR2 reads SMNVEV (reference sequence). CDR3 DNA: TGTGCCAGCAGAGGTGGTGAGGACTCTAGGGCCTCTAAAGCTTTCTTT. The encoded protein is CASRGGEDSRASKAFF.

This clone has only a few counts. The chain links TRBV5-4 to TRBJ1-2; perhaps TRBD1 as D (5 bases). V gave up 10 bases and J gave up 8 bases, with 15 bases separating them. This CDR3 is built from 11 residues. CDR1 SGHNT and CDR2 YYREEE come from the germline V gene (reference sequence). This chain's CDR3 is CAWHRLGGYTF. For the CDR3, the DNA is TGTGCCTGGCACAGGTTGGGGGGCTACACCTTC.

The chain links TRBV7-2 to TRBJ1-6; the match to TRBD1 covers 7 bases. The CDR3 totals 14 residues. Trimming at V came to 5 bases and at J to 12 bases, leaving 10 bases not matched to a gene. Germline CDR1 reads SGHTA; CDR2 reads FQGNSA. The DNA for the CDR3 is TGTGCCAGCAGCCTGGACGGCCAGGGGGTACCCCTCCACTTT. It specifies CASSLDGQGVPLHF.

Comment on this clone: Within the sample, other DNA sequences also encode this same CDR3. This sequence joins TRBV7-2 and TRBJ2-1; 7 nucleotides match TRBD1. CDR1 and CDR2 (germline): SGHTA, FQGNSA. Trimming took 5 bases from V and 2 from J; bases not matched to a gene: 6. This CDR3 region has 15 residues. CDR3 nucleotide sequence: TGTGCCAGCAGCCCCCGACAGGGAACCTACAATGAGCAGTTCTTC. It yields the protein CASSPRQGTYNEQFF.

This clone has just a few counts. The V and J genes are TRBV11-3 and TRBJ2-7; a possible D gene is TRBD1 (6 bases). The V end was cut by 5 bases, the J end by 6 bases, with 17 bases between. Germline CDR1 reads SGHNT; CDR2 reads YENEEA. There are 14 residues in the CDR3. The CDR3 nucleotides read TGTGCCAGCAGCCCACGAACAGGGAACGGCGAGCAGTACTTC. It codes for CASSPRTGNGEQYF.

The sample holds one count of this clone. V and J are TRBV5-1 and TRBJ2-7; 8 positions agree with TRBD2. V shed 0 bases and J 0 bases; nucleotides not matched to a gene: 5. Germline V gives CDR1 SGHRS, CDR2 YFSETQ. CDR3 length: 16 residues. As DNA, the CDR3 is TGCGCCAGCAGCTTGGATCCGGGGGGGTTCTCCTACGAGCAGTACTTC. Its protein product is CASSLDPGGFSYEQYF.

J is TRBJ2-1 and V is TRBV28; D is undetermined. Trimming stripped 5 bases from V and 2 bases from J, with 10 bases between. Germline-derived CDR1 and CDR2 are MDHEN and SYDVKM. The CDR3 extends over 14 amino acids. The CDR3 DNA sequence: TGTGCCAGCAGTCCCTATGTGACCTACAATGAGCAGTTCTTC. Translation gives CASSPYVTYNEQFF. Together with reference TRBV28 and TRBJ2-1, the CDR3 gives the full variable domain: DVKVTQSSRYLVKRTGEKVFLECVQDMDHENMFWYRQDPGLGLRLIYFSYDVKMKEKGDIPEGYSVSREKKERFSLILESASTNQTSMYLCASSPYVTYNEQFFGPGTRLTVL.

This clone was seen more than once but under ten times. The CDR3 DNA sequence: TGCGCCAGCAGCCCTCCGGGAATCCCGAACACCGGGGAGCTGTTTTTT. Protein sequence: CASSPPGIPNTGELFF. V gene TRBV5-1 combines with J gene TRBJ2-2; the D gene is possibly TRBD2 (5 bases). The CDR3 consists of 16 residues. V was pared by 4 bases and J by 0 bases, with 13 bases between. CDR1 is SGHRS, CDR2 YFSETQ, per germline. The variable domain in full, completed from reference TRBV5-1 and TRBJ2-2, reads KAGVTQTPRYLIKTRGQQVTLSCSPISGHRSVSWYQQTPGQGLQFLFEYFSETQRNKGNFPGRFSGRQFSNSRSEMNVSTLELGDSALYLCASSPPGIPNTGELFFGEGSRLTVL.

The CDR3, as DNA: TGTGCCAGCTCGCGTGACAGGTTCCTCTCTGGAAACACCATATATTTT. It yields the protein CASSRDRFLSGNTIYF. This chain links TRBV18 with TRBJ1-3; D perhaps matches TRBD1 (6 bases). Germline CDR1 and CDR2: KGHSH and LQKENI. The germline V and J ends were trimmed by 6 bases and 0 bases, with 15 bases remaining between them. CDR3 length: 16 residues.

The CDR3 protein is CASSPWRGVGGKDTGELFF. As DNA, the CDR3 is TGTGCCAGCAGCCCCTGGAGGGGAGTTGGCGGGAAAGACACCGGGGAGCTGTTTTTT. This rearrangement joins TRBV5-5 to TRBJ2-2; possible D gene TRBD2, 6 bases. The V end was cut by 4 bases, the J end by 3 bases, with 25 bases between. The germline gives CDR1 SGHKS, CDR2 YYEKEE (reference sequence). The CDR3 contains 19 residues.